Following are 13 T cell receptor beta chains from one sample sequenced in a study of T cells in women clearing cervical HPV infection. The repertoire was sequenced with immunoSEQ multiplex PCR; TCRdb's copy has only in-frame clones and lacks some. This sample's table reports 25,000 to 30,000 clones. The sample taken for sequencing was blood buffy coat. The receptor set was obtained from a woman aged 18 to 69 with a cervical HPV16 infection that either progressed to CIN3+ or cleared (not recorded which).

Turning to this clone: The read terminates 3 residues before the CDR3 end, so the remaining end is supplied by the germline J gene. V and J are TRBV5-6 and TRBJ1-5, with D hard to call. The CDR3 runs 14 residues. Germline loops: CDR1 SGHDT, CDR2 YYEEEE. V lost 3 bases, J lost 2 bases, and 9 bases lay in between. CDR3 region: CASSSGGGNQPQHF. The covered CDR3 bases are TGTGCCAGCAGCTCCGGTGGTGGCAATCAGCCC. The full variable domain, rest sourced from reference TRBV5-6 and TRBJ1-5, is DAGVTQSPTHLIKTRGQQVTLRCSPKSGHDTVSWYQQALGQGPQFIFQYYEEEERQRGNFPDRFSGHQFPNYSSELNVNALLLGDSALYLCASSSGGGNQPQHFGDGTRLSIL.

Worth noting for this clone: The read is 3 residues too short to cover the CDR3 end, so that end is filled in from the germline J gene. The V gene is TRBV19, the J gene TRBJ2-5, with 11 bases matching TRBD2. The germline CDR1 and CDR2 sequences are LNHDA and SQIVND (reference sequence). The CDR3 totals 16 residues. The ends lost 4 bases at V and 2 bases at J; junction bases unmatched: 6. CDR3 sequence: CASSTSSGGMQETQYF. The part of the CDR3 DNA that was read is TGTGCCAGTAGTACCTCTAGCGGGGGGATGCAAGAGACC.

On this clone itself: The read stops 3 residues short of the end of the CDR3; the missing end is completed from the germline J gene. This sequence joins TRBV20-1 and TRBJ1-5; no definite D call. The CDR3 length is 16 residues. Trimming took off 0 bases at V and 4 bases at J, with 16 bases between the two ends. Germline CDR1 is DFQATT and CDR2 is SNEGSKA (reference sequence). The CDR3 is CSAREGGIHPNQPQHF. The sequenced part of the CDR3 DNA is TGCAGTGCTAGAGAGGGCGGGATCCACCCTAATCAGCCC.

On this clone: The missing CDR3 end, 3 residues past where the read stops, is filled in from the germline J gene. The V call is TRBV27, the J call TRBJ2-7; the match to TRBD2 covers 10 bases. The CDR3 totals 18 residues. J was trimmed by 1 base and V by 3 bases; bases with no gene match: 12. CDR1 MNHEY and CDR2 SMNVEV come from the germline V gene (reference sequence). The part of the CDR3 DNA that was read is TGTGCCAGCAGTTTTTTGGCTAGCGGGAGTCTTCCTTCCTACGAG. Its translation is CASSFLASGSLPSYE. The whole CDR3 region reads CASSFLASGSLPSYEQYF.

In the case of this clone: The observed sequence ends 3 residues before the CDR3 terminus, with the missing tail filled in from the germline J gene. This chain connects TRBV18 to TRBJ2-2; D gene unclear. CDR1 is KGHSH and CDR2 is LQKENI in the germline V gene. This CDR3 is 13 amino acids long. The chain's CDR3 is CASSRSDNEKLFF. Partial CDR3 DNA: TGTGCCAGCTCACGCAGTGATAATGAAAAG. Variable domain in full (rest from reference TRBV18 and TRBJ2-2): NAGVMQNPRHLVRRRGQEARLRCSPMKGHSHVYWYRQLPEEGLKFMVYLQKENIIDESGMPKERFSAEFPKEGPSILRIQQVVRGDSAAYFCASSRSDNEKLFFGEGSRLTVL.

Details on this clone: The read ends 3 residues early relative to the CDR3; the germline J gene fills the gap. This chain links TRBV9 with TRBJ2-3; TRBD1 might be the D (5 bases). Trimming removed 2 bases from V and 4 bases from J, with 11 bases in between. Germline V gene lookup returns CDR1 SGDLS and CDR2 YYNGEE. This CDR3 comprises 14 residues. CDR3 in amino acids: CASSVISGSDTQYF. The DNA read from the CDR3 is TGTGCCAGCAGCGTCATTTCAGGGTCAGATACG.

Comments on this clone: Read sequence stops 3 residues before the CDR3 end, and the germline J gene provides the missing end. This chain links TRBV7-2 with TRBJ1-6; D may be TRBD1 (5 bases). The V end was cut by 5 bases, the J end by 5 bases, with 13 bases between. This CDR3 is built from 15 residues. In germline, CDR1 is SGHTA, CDR2 FQGNSA. CDR3 DNA (partial): TGTGCCAGCAGCCCAAGAGGACACGATAATTCACCC. Its translation: CASSPRGHDNSP. The CDR3 in full is CASSPRGHDNSPLHF.

A word on this clone: The read comes to an end 3 residues before the CDR3 does, leaving the germline J gene to fill in the end. This chain uses TRBV2 with TRBJ2-1, with TRBD2 matching 12 bases. V gave up 6 bases and J gave up 3 bases; unmatched junction bases: 3. The CDR3 covers 15 residues. Germline V gene lookup returns CDR1 SNHLY and CDR2 FYNNEI. This CDR3 is CASSRGLAGYNEQFF. The CDR3 DNA, read in part, is TGTGCCAGCAGCCGGGGACTAGCGGGCTACAATGAG. The full variable domain, with the rest looked up from reference TRBV2 and TRBJ2-1, is EPEVTQTPSHQVTQMGQEVILRCVPISNHLYFYWYRQILGQKVEFLVSFYNNEISEKSEIFDDQFSVERPDGSNFTLKIRSTKLEDSAMYFCASSRGLAGYNEQFFGPGTRLTVL.

For this clone: Read data end 3 residues before the CDR3 end; the end is taken from the germline J gene. V and J are TRBV28 and TRBJ1-2; no clear D. Germline assignment: CDR1 MDHEN and CDR2 SYDVKM. The CDR3 loop spans 14 amino acids. The part of the CDR3 DNA that was read is TGTGCCAGCAGTTTTTCCGCGGATAACTACGAC. Translation: CASSFSADNYD. The CDR3 in full is CASSFSADNYDYTF.

In regard to this clone: From the germline J gene comes the end of the CDR3, since the read stops 3 residues before it. The rearrangement joins TRBV6-2 or TRBV6-3 to TRBJ2-3; 9 nucleotides align to TRBD1. This CDR3 is 16 amino acids long. V lost 2 bases to trimming and J lost 3 bases; unmatched junction nucleotides: 6. Germline V gives CDR1 MNHEY, CDR2 SVGEGT. This CDR3 is CASSYLPGQGTDTQYF. The sequenced part of the CDR3 DNA is TGTGCCAGCAGTTACCTCCCGGGACAGGGAACAGATACG.

On this clone: The read is 3 residues too short to cover the CDR3 end, so that end is filled in from the germline J gene. The V gene is TRBV6-2 or TRBV6-3, the J gene TRBJ2-1; D might be TRBD1 (6 bases). This CDR3 contains 16 residues. Germline CDR1 and CDR2: MNHEY and SVGEGT. Trimming took 4 bases from V and 2 from J, leaving 15 bases between them. The CDR3 sequence: CASSFQPRGTYNEQFF. The covered CDR3 bases are TGTGCCAGCAGTTTCCAACCCAGGGGAACCTACAATGAG.

On this clone: The read terminates 3 residues ahead of where the CDR3 ends, so the germline J gene completes it. The chain joins TRBV19 to TRBJ2-3; 10 nucleotides line up with TRBD2. There are 21 residues in the CDR3. In germline, CDR1 is LNHDA, CDR2 SQIVND (reference sequence). V lost 2 bases and J lost 2; bases outside the gene matches: 19. Here the CDR3 reads CASSIIPLAGVWSRDTDTQYF. Incomplete CDR3 DNA: TGTGCCAGTAGTATAATTCCTCTAGCGGGAGTTTGGAGTCGCGACACAGATACG.

About this clone itself: The observed sequence ends 3 residues before the CDR3 terminus, with the missing tail filled in from the germline J gene. V usage is TRBV7-2 and J usage is TRBJ2-7; perhaps TRBD2 as D (5 bases). The CDR3 contains 11 residues. Germline CDR1 and CDR2: SGHTA and FQGNSA. Trimming removed 7 bases from V and 3 bases from J, with 7 bases in between. The CDR3 DNA, read in part, is TGTGCCAGCAAAGCGGACTACGAG. Translation gives CASKADYE. The whole CDR3 sequence reads CASKADYEQYF.